Reported below is one T cell receptor beta chain. Antigen unknown. Sample treatment: 15 to 20 received Ad26.COV2.S at low or high dose, single or two shots; 5 received placebo; per-sample allocation not given. Collection of samples fell on day 63 after the first vaccine or placebo injection. This sample was taken from a study of Ad26.COV2.S vaccination and SARS-CoV-2 variants. Study-wide findings and caveats: Substantial breadth was reportedly displayed by spike-specific CD8+ and CD4+ T cell responses after vaccination.

TCRdb's copy holds only in-frame clones and misses some; the assay was immunoSEQ multiplex PCR. In the table there are around 450,000 clones, 80% to 90% of which are singletons. Sequenced material: peripheral blood, taken in a trial of Ad26.COV2.S vaccine versus placebo. This clonotype was sampled from a person between 18 and 59 years old who received the Ad26.COV2.S COVID-19 vaccine or a placebo.

The CDR3 coding sequence is TGTGCCAGCAGTACGACAGTTCCATACGAGCAGTACTTC. This translates into CASSTTVPYEQYF. This sequence joins TRBV28 and TRBJ2-7; tentative D call: TRBD1 (5 bases). This CDR3 contains 13 residues. Looked up from germline, CDR1 is MDHEN and CDR2 is SYDVKM. V lost 5 bases and J 4 bases, leaving 12 bases between the germline ends.